This TCR beta chain derives from a study of T cell responses to AZD1222 COVID-19 vaccine. Assay used: immunoSEQ multiplex PCR; TCRdb lists only in-frame clones, some missing. The table has approximately 140,000 clones, 90% seen once. Study-wide results and limits: Clonal diversity may have been underestimated in mostly white British donors. Repertoires were obtained solely post-peak T cell response.

Second-dose intervals of approximately 4 or approximately 12 weeks were pooled. As concerns this clone: No antigen is known for it.

Material: peripheral blood, obtained 28 days after the second AZD1222 dose. The origin of this receptor is an adult who received the AZD1222 COVID-19 vaccine.

Here the CDR3 reads CASSDTRSGYTF. CDR3 in DNA: TGTGCCAGCAGTGACACCAGGAGCGGCTACACCTTC. The chain recombines TRBV6-4 with TRBJ1-2; D is undetermined. The CDR3 has 12 amino acids. V lost 2 bases, J lost 8 bases, and 9 bases lay in between. From germline, CDR1 is MRHNA and CDR2 SNTAGT.